Listed below are T cell receptor beta chains from one sample, sequenced in a study of cytomegalovirus exposure and HLA in healthy donors. Produced via immunoSEQ multiplex PCR; TCRdb's table is partial and in-frame only. The repertoire consists of about 83,000 clones, with around 71% occurring once and the leading ten covering under 10%. Sequencing was carried out using PBMCs. The receptors here all came from a man aged 55 to 70 in good health and CMV-seronegative. Both conserved end residues are part of each CDR3. D genes are given only for firm matches. The listing skips clone size in some rows; elsewhere it reads once, few, many or a size class.

TRBV13	TRBD2	-	TRBJ2-2	TGTGCCAGCAGTTCCCCGGGCCTAGCGGGAGTTAACGGGGAGCTGTTTTTT	CASSSPGLAGVNGELFF
TRBV28	-	-	TRBJ1-2	TGTGCCAGCAGTTTTGCCGGTGGCTACACCTTC	CASSFAGGYTF
TRBV29-1	-	few	TRBJ2-6	TGCAGCGTTTCCTCAGGGACTGGGGCCAACGTCCTGACTTTC	CSVSSGTGANVLTF
TRBV15	-	-	TRBJ2-3	TGTGCCACCAGCCGGCGGGACTTAAGCACAGATACGCAGTATTTT	CATSRRDLSTDTQYF
TRBV7-2	TRBD1	-	TRBJ1-1	TGTGCCAGCAACCTAGGGGGCCTGGGAACTGAAGCTTTCTTT	CASNLGGLGTEAFF
TRBV28	-	-	TRBJ2-7	TGTGCCAGCATATCGGGCTACGAGCAGTACTTC	CASISGYEQYF
TRBV9	-	-	TRBJ1-6	TGTGCCAGCAGCGTAGCCGGGGGGGGCTCACCCCTCCACTTT	CASSVAGGGSPLHF
TRBV5-8	-	once	TRBJ2-5	TGTGCCAGCCCTTGGCGGGGACAAGAGACCCAGTACTTC	CASPWRGQETQYF
TRBV6-5	-	-	TRBJ2-1	TGTGCCAGCAGTTCCCCTTACAATGAGCAGTTCTTC	CASSSPYNEQFF
TRBV7-9	TRBD1	-	TRBJ2-1	TGTGCCAGCAGCTTGGGACAGTTCTACAATGAGCAGTTCTTC	CASSLGQFYNEQFF
TRBV28	-	-	TRBJ1-6	TGTGCCAGCAGTGATTGGACTCCCCAGGGGACACCCCTCCACTTT	CASSDWTPQGTPLHF
TRBV1	-	-	TRBJ1-5	TGCACCAGCAGCCAACCCACAAAGGGGTTCAATCAGCCCCAGCATTTT	CTSSQPTKGFNQPQHF
TRBV19	TRBD1	-	TRBJ1-2	TGTGCCAGTAATCGGCAGGGGGTGCCCTATGGCTACACCTTC	CASNRQGVPYGYTF
TRBV23-1	TRBD2	-	TRBJ2-7	TGCGCCAGCCCCCCCCGGACTAGCGGCTGGTGGGAGCAGTACTTC	CASPPRTSGWWEQYF
TRBV16	TRBD2	-	TRBJ2-5	TGTGCCAGCAGCCTAAGCGGGGGAGAGACCCAGTACTTC	CASSLSGGETQYF
TRBV28	-	few	TRBJ1-5	TGTGCCAGCAGTTTCTCCAGGGAAGGCAATCAGCCCCAGCATTTT	CASSFSREGNQPQHF
TRBV28	-	-	TRBJ1-5	TGTGCCAGCAGGCCATGGGAGGGGGGCGGCAATCAGCCCCAGCATTTT	CASRPWEGGGNQPQHF
TRBV5-1	-	-	TRBJ2-7	TGCGCCAGCAGCTTGGAACTCCTCCGGGAGCAGTACTTC	CASSLELLREQYF
TRBV6-5	-	-	TRBJ1-3	TGTGCCAGCAGCCTCGGAGGGCCTGGAAACACCATATATTTT	CASSLGGPGNTIYF
TRBV19	-	-	TRBJ2-7	TGTGCCAGTAGTCAACAGGACCTTGGGAACGAGCAGTACTTC	CASSQQDLGNEQYF
TRBV6-5	-	once	TRBJ1-4	TGTGCCAGCAGTTACTCGATGGTAGGGGTAAATGAAAAACTGTTTTTT	CASSYSMVGVNEKLFF
TRBV19	-	-	TRBJ2-1	TGTGCCAGTAGTAGAAGCAACCGAAACAATGAGCAGTTCTTC	CASSRSNRNNEQFF
TRBV5-1	-	-	TRBJ2-7	TGCGCCAGCACCACCCCGTGGGGCGGATCCTTC	CASTTPWGGSF
TRBV7-9	TRBD1	-	TRBJ2-4	TGTGCCAGCAGCGAACAGGGGGCGGGCATTCAGTACTTC	CASSEQGAGIQYF
TRBV25-1	-	-	TRBJ2-2	TGTGCCAGCAGTGAATTTCTCGCGGACGGGGAGCTGTTTTTT	CASSEFLADGELFF
TRBV2	TRBD2	-	TRBJ2-5	TGTGCCAGCAACTTAGGACTAGCGGGGGGGCCGGGAGAGACCCAGTACTTC	CASNLGLAGGPGETQYF
TRBV7-6	-	-	TRBJ2-1	TGTGCCAGCAGCCTTAGCGCGGGTTTCAATGAGCAGTTCTTC	CASSLSAGFNEQFF
TRBV19	-	-	TRBJ2-1	TGTGCCAGTAGTATTTACAGCCGTTCGTACAATGAGCAGTTCTTC	CASSIYSRSYNEQFF
TRBV14	-	-	TRBJ2-5	TGTGCCAGCAGCCAAGAATTGGCGGAAGAGACCCAGTACTTC	CASSQELAEETQYF
TRBV28	-	-	TRBJ2-7	TGTGCCAGCAACGGGAAGGCCTCCTACGAGCAGTACTTC	CASNGKASYEQYF
TRBV15	-	-	TRBJ2-6	TGTGCCACCAGCAGAGACCGGGGAGGCCCTGGGGCCAACGTCCTGACTTTC	CATSRDRGGPGANVLTF
TRBV9	-	-	TRBJ2-6	TGTGCCAGCAGCGGGACAGTCCCCTCTGGGGCCAACGTCCTGACTTTC	CASSGTVPSGANVLTF
TRBV5-4	-	few	TRBJ2-5	TGTGCCAGCAGCTCAGCCCCGGCCCAACAGGGAGAGACCCAGTACTTC	CASSSAPAQQGETQYF
TRBV11-2	-	few	TRBJ2-2	TGTGCCAGCAGCCTCGACAGAGGGGAGCTGTTTTTT	CASSLDRGELFF
TRBV7-9	TRBD1	-	TRBJ1-1	TGTGCCACCAACCAGGGGGCCCAGCCTATGAACACTGAAGCTTTCTTT	CATNQGAQPMNTEAFF
TRBV6-5	TRBD1	once	TRBJ1-1	TGTGCCAGTAGGGCGGGACAGGCGAACACTGAAGCTTTCTTT	CASRAGQANTEAFF
TRBV28	-	-	TRBJ1-5	TGTGCCAGCAGCCTACCGGTTACGGGGAATCAGCCCCAGCATTTT	CASSLPVTGNQPQHF
TRBV28	TRBD1	-	TRBJ1-4	TGTGCCGGAAACAGGGGCGGGGATGAAAAACTGTTTTTT	CAGNRGGDEKLFF
TRBV2	-	few	TRBJ1-5	TGTGCCAGCAGTGGGACACTTAATCAGCCCCAGCATTTT	CASSGTLNQPQHF
TRBV7-9	TRBD1	-	TRBJ2-7	TGTGCCAGCAGCTCCTACAGCCGTCCGGGACAGAGTTACCACGAGCAGTACTTC	CASSSYSRPGQSYHEQYF
TRBV6-6	-	-	TRBJ1-3	TGTGCCAGCAGTTACTCTCTCAGGGGAAACACCATATATTTT	CASSYSLRGNTIYF
TRBV28	TRBD2	-	TRBJ2-5	TGTGCCAGCAGTTTAGCGACTAGCGGACAAGAGACCCAGTACTTC	CASSLATSGQETQYF
TRBV19	TRBD1	-	TRBJ2-3	TGTGCCAGTAGTATAGGGACAGGGGTCGAGACGCAGTATTTT	CASSIGTGVETQYF
TRBV30	-	-	TRBJ1-1	TGTGCCTGGAGTGCCGGGGAGGGGAGGTTCGACACTGAAGCTTTCTTT	CAWSAGEGRFDTEAFF
TRBV5-1	TRBD1	-	TRBJ2-5	TGCGCCAGCAGGGGACAGATACAAGAGACCCAGTACTTC	CASRGQIQETQYF
TRBV10-3	-	few	TRBJ2-6	TGTGCCATCAGCGACTCCTCCGGGGCCAACGTCCTGACTTTC	CAISDSSGANVLTF
TRBV28	TRBD1	-	TRBJ1-5	TGTGCCAGCAGTTTCTCGACAGGGGGGAGCAATCAGCCCCAGCATTTT	CASSFSTGGSNQPQHF
TRBV5-4	TRBD1	-	TRBJ2-5	TGTGCCAGCAGCTTGAAAGGGGGCGAAGAGACCCAGTACTTC	CASSLKGGEETQYF
TRBV11-2	TRBD1	-	TRBJ2-2	TGTGCCAGCAGCCTAACCGGGACAGGGAGCACCGGGGAGCTGTTTTTT	CASSLTGTGSTGELFF
TRBV5-1	TRBD1	few	TRBJ2-3	TGCGCCAGCAGGGGGGACAGAATTACGCAGTATTTT	CASRGDRITQYF